A selection of T cell receptor beta chains follows, all from one sample in a study of tumor-infiltrating lymphocytes in primary liver carcinoma. TCRdb passed the multiplex PCR reads through MiXCR, listing each CDR3 protein once. The sample includes more than 95,000 distinct CDR3 sequences, 60% to 75% of them seen just once. Specimen: liver tumor tissue from sampling region 3. These TCRs come from a woman aged 55-70 years with primary liver carcinoma and hepatitis B virus infection. Each CDR3 is given with its conserved first and last residue. A D gene is named only where the DNA matches it firmly. Clone size is stated in some rows and not others, as once, few, many or a class when expanded.

DNA	CDR3	V	J	size	D
TGCGCCAGCAGCTACGGACACGTATTGACTAATGAAAAACTGTTTTTT	CASSYGHVLTNEKLFF	TRBV5-1	TRBJ1-4	.	.
TGTGCCAGCAGCTTAGCCGTCCCAACAGATACGCAGTATTTT	CASSLAVPTDTQYF	TRBV7-9	TRBJ2-3	few	.
TGTGCCAGCACCTTTCGACGGGGGCGAAACTGCGAGCCGTACTTC	CASTFRRGRNCEPYF	TRBV6-2/TRBV6-3	TRBJ2-7	.	.
TGTGCCAGCAGTTTGGGTGGGCCCCAGCATTTT	CASSLGGPQHF	TRBV12-3/TRBV12-4	TRBJ1-5	many	.
TGTGCCAGCAGCGTAGCGGGACAGTCGACCGAGACCCAGTACTTC	CASSVAGQSTETQYF	TRBV9	TRBJ2-5	.	TRBD1
TGTGCCAGCAGCTTAGTGGGCAGCACTTCCTTTGGGCCGTTCTTC	CASSLVGSTSFGPFF	TRBV11-2	TRBJ2-1	.	.
TGTGCCAGCAGCACCGGGACTAGCGGGAAGGTGGCCCAGTTCTTC	CASSTGTSGKVAQFF	TRBV5-6	TRBJ2-1	many	TRBD2
TGTGCCAGCAGCTTGGTTAGCGGGGGTTCCTACGAGCAGTGCTTC	CASSLVSGGSYEQCF	TRBV11-2	TRBJ2-7	.	TRBD2
TGTGTCAGCAGTTCAACAAGGAACACTGAAGCTTCCTTT	CVSSSTRNTEASF	TRBV12-3/TRBV12-4	TRBJ1-1	.	.
TGCAGTGCCCCCGGGACAGGGAACACTGAAGCTTTCTTT	CSAPGTGNTEAFF	TRBV20-1	TRBJ1-1	.	TRBD1
TGCGCCAGCAGCCCCCGACTAGCGGTTAGCATAGATACGCAGTATTTT	CASSPRLAVSIDTQYF	TRBV5-1	TRBJ2-3	.	TRBD2
TGTGCCAGCAGGGTAAACACCGGGGAGCTGTTTTTT	CASRVNTGELFF	TRBV11-2	TRBJ2-2	medium-sized	.
TGCAGCGTCGTCTCCGGGACAGCCTACGAGCAGTACTTC	CSVVSGTAYEQYF	TRBV29-1	TRBJ2-7	many	TRBD1
TGTGCCAGCAGCGCAAGGGGGAATGAGCTGTTCTTC	CASSARGNELFF	TRBV11-2	TRBJ2-1	.	.
TGTGCCAGCAACCTACAGGGACCAACGAACGAGCAGTACTTC	CASNLQGPTNEQYF	TRBV6-6	TRBJ2-7	.	.
TGTGCCAGCAGCTCCGTACAGCTCCAGGACTATGGCTACACCTTC	CASSSVQLQDYGYTF	TRBV28	TRBJ1-2	few	.
TGCAGCGTTGGGGACAGGAGCTATGGTTACACCTTC	CSVGDRSYGYTF	TRBV29-1	TRBJ1-2	.	TRBD1
TGTACCAGCAGCTTTTCACAGGCTTACTACGGCTACACCTTC	CTSSFSQAYYGYTF	TRBV11-2	TRBJ1-2	.	.
TGTGCCAGCAGTTTGTATAGTTACGCGGGAGTCTGGAAGACCCAGTACTTC	CASSLYSYAGVWKTQYF	TRBV28	TRBJ2-5	.	TRBD2
TGCAGCACTAAGCTGCTATCGGGAGCAGATACGCAATATTTT	CSTKLLSGADTQYF	TRBV29-1	TRBJ2-3	.	.
TGCGCCAGCAGTGAGGCAGGGGCAAGAGATATGCAGTATTTT	CASSEAGARDMQYF	TRBV10-1	TRBJ2-3	.	.
TGTGCCAGCAGCGTTAGGCAAGGTCCGAGTTCATCCCTCCACTTT	CASSVRQGPSSSLHF	TRBV7-8	TRBJ1-6	.	.
TGCAGCGTTGAATACGAGAGGAACACTGCAGCTTTCTTT	CSVEYERNTAAFF	TRBV29-1	TRBJ1-1	.	.
TGTGCTAGTGGTTTGTTAGAAGCGGGAGGCTCCTGGTATTTT	CASGLLEAGGSWYF	TRBV12-5	TRBJ2-3	many	TRBD2
TGTGCCAGCAGCCCGACAGGGGGATTCACAGATACGCAGTATTTT	CASSPTGGFTDTQYF	TRBV28	TRBJ2-3	many	TRBD1
TGTGCCGGCAGCTTAGAGGCTCGTCGGTACACTAAAGCTTTCTTT	CAGSLEARRYTKAFF	TRBV11-3	TRBJ1-1	.	.
TGTGCCATCAGCCTAACCTGGACTAGCTTCGAGCAATACTTC	CAISLTWTSFEQYF	TRBV11-2	TRBJ2-7	.	TRBD2
TGCGCCAGCAATATCGGGACTAGCGCCCGCGTTGAGCAGTTCTTC	CASNIGTSARVEQFF	TRBV5-1	TRBJ2-1	few	TRBD2
TGTGCCAGCAGTTTGATGCAAGAGACCCAGTACTTC	CASSLMQETQYF	TRBV28	TRBJ2-5	.	.
TGTGCCAGCAGTTCCGGGACAGCTGGGGCCAACGTCCTGACTTTC	CASSSGTAGANVLTF	TRBV12-3/TRBV12-4	TRBJ2-6	many	TRBD1
TGTGCCAGCACCTCCGCCGAGGAGCAGTTCTTC	CASTSAEEQFF	TRBV11-2	TRBJ2-1	.	.
TGTGCCAGCAGGGGTACCAGGACTACGAACACCGGGGAGCTGTTTTTT	CASRGTRTTNTGELFF	TRBV2	TRBJ2-2	.	.
TGTGCCAGCACCCTAACAGGTACAGCTCTCTCCTACGAGCAGTACTTC	CASTLTGTALSYEQYF	TRBV5-5	TRBJ2-7	.	.
TGCGCCAGCAGTCAAGATAGGGGCAGTGTGGGCACTGAAGCTTTCTTT	CASSQDRGSVGTEAFF	TRBV4-1	TRBJ1-1	.	.
TGTGCCAGCATGGCTAGCGGGAGGTCTGATACGCGGTATTTT	CASMASGRSDTRYF	TRBV6-2/TRBV6-3	TRBJ2-3	once	TRBD2
TGTGCCAGCAGTTTCACGGGACACCGGGACGTAGGTGGGATTCAGTACTTC	CASSFTGHRDVGGIQYF	TRBV12-3/TRBV12-4	TRBJ2-4	many	.
TGTGCCAGCAGTCGTCGACAGGGGGGAAATTCACCCACCCACTTT	CASSRRQGGNSPTHF	TRBV12-3/TRBV12-4	TRBJ1-6	once	TRBD1
TGTGCCAGCAGTTGGGTCGGAACCTACGAGCAGTACTTC	CASSWVGTYEQYF	TRBV6-2/TRBV6-3	TRBJ2-7	many	.
TGTGCCAGTAGTATGGCATTCGTGGGAGGAGGCGATACGCAGTATTTT	CASSMAFVGGGDTQYF	TRBV19	TRBJ2-3	few	.
TGTGCTAGCAGCTTAGGTCTGGCCCGGGAGCTGTTTTTT	CASSLGLARELFF	TRBV11-2	TRBJ2-2	.	.
TGTGCCAGCAGCTTAGAGACCGGGACAGGGAGGTCCGAGCAGTACTTC	CASSLETGTGRSEQYF	TRBV7-8	TRBJ2-7	many	TRBD1